This TCR beta chain appears in the sequencing data of a study of somatic mutations in cytotoxic T cells in rheumatoid arthritis. The repertoire was sequenced with immunoSEQ multiplex PCR; TCRdb's copy has only in-frame clones and lacks some. The data show 20,000 to 25,000 clones, roughly 74% seen once. Positively selected by magnetic beads, CD4+ and CD8+ cells were purity-checked by flow cytometry. Deletions cut 3 bases from V and 0 bases from J, with 11 bases between. The germline V gene encodes CDR1 LNHNV and CDR2 YYDKDF (reference sequence). The CDR3 totals 16 residues. Sequenced input: CD8+ T cells sorted from blood. The clonotype comes from an adult with rheumatoid arthritis. The chain has TRBV15 and TRBJ1-4; D gene uncertain. The CDR3 spells CATSRPTFATNEKLFF. CDR3 DNA sequence: TGTGCCACCAGCAGGCCGACATTCGCAACTAATGAAAAACTGTTTTTT.